The sample holds many counts of the clone carrying this T cell receptor (beta chain). Its antigen remains unidentified. These data belong to a study of post-analysis software for immune sequencing data. Unique molecular identifiers featured in each of the TCR beta cDNA libraries. TCRdb reanalysed the PCR reads using MiXCR and keeps one entry per CDR3 protein. The sample shows 400,000 to 500,000 distinct CDR3 sequences, 30% to 45% of them seen only once. Deletions cut 2 bases from V and 0 bases from J, with 5 bases between. The V gene's germline CDR1 is MNHEY and CDR2 SVGAGI. The CDR3 consists of 15 residues. Findings and limits, study-wide: Five or six TRBV segments, TRBV5-6, TRBV5-1 and TRBV20-1 among them, were found more frequent in patients than controls.

Sequences were obtained from blood. The receptor comes from a girl aged 2 to 9 with multiple sclerosis. This sequence joins TRBV6-5 and TRBJ2-6; D is ambiguous. As DNA, the CDR3 is TGTGCCAGCAGTTACGTACTCTCTGGGGCCAACGTCCTGACTTTC. Translated, it gives CASSYVLSGANVLTF.